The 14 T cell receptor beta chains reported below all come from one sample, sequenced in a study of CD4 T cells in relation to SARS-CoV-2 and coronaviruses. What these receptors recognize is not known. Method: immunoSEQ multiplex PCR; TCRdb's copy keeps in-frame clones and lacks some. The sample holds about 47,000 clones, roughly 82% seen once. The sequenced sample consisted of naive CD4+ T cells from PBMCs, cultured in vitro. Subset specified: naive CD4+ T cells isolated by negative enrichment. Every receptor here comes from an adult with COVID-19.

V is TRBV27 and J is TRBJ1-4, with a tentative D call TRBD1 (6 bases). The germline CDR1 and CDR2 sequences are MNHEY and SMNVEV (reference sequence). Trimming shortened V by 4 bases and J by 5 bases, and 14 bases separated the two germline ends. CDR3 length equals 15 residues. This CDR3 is CASSSQSTGNEKLFF. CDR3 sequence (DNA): TGTGCCAGCAGTTCCCAATCGACAGGCAATGAAAAACTGTTTTTT.

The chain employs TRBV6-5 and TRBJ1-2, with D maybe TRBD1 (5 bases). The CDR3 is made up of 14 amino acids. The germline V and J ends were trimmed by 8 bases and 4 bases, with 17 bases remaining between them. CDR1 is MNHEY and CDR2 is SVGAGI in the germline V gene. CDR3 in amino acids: CASEYTTDGYGYTF. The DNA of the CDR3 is TGTGCCAGCGAATACACGACAGACGGCTATGGCTACACCTTC.

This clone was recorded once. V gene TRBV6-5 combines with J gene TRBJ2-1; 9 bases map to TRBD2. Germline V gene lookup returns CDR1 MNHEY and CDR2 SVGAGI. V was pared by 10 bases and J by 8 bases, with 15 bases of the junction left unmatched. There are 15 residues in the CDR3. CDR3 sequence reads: CATLSGTSFSDEQFF. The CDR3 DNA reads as TGTGCCACCTTGTCCGGGACTAGCTTCTCCGATGAGCAGTTCTTC.

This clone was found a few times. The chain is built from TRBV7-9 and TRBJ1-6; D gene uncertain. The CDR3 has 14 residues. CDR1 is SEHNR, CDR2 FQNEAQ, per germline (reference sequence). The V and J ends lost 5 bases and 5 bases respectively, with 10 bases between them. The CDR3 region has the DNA TGTGCCAGCAGCGCTCGAGCTCATAATTCACCCCTCCACTTT. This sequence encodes CASSARAHNSPLHF.

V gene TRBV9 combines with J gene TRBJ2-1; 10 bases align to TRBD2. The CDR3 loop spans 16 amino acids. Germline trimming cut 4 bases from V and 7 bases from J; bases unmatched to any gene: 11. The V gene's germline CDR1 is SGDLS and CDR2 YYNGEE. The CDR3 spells CASSPSGRGGGNEQFF. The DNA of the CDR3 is TGTGCCAGCAGCCCTAGCGGGAGAGGGGGGGGGAATGAGCAGTTCTTC.

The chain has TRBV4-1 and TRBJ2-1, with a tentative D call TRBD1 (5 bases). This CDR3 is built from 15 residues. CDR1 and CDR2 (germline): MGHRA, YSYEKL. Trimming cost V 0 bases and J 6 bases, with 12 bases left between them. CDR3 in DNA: TGCGCCAGCAGCCAAGACGTGACAAGGGGCAATGAGCAGTTCTTC. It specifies CASSQDVTRGNEQFF.

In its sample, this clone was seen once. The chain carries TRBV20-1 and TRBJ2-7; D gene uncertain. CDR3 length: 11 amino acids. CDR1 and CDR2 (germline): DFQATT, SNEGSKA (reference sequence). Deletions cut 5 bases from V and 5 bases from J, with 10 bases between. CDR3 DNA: TGCAGTGCTCGCGAAAAACACGAGCAGTACTTC. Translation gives CSAREKHEQYF.

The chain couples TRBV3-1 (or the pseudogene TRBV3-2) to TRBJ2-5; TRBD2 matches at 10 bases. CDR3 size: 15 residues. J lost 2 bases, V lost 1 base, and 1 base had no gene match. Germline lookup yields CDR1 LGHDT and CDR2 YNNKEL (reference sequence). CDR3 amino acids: CASSQGTSGQETQYF. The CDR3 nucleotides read TGTGCCAGCAGCCAAGGGACTAGCGGACAAGAGACCCAGTACTTC.

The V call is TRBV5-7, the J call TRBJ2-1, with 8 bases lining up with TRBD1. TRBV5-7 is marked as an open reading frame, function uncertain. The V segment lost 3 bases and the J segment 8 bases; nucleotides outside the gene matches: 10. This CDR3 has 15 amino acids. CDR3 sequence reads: CASSSDPRGHDEQFF. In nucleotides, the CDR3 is TGTGCCAGCAGCTCTGATCCCAGGGGGCACGATGAGCAGTTCTTC.

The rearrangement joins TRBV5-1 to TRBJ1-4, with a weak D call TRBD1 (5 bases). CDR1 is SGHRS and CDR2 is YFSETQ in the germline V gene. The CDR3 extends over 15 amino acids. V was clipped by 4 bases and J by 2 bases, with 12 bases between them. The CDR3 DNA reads TGCGCCAGCAGCCCGGGGGGGATGACTAATGAAAAACTGTTTTTT. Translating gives CASSPGGMTNEKLFF. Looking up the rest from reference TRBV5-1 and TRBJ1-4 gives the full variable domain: KAGVTQTPRYLIKTRGQQVTLSCSPISGHRSVSWYQQTPGQGLQFLFEYFSETQRNKGNFPGRFSGRQFSNSRSEMNVSTLELGDSALYLCASSPGGMTNEKLFFGSGTQLSVL.

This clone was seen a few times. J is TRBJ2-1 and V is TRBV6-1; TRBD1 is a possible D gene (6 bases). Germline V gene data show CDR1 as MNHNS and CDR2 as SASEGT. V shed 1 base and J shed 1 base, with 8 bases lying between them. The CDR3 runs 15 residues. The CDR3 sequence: CASSEDQGSYNEQFF. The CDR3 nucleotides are TGTGCCAGCAGTGAAGATCAGGGGTCCTACAATGAGCAGTTCTTC.

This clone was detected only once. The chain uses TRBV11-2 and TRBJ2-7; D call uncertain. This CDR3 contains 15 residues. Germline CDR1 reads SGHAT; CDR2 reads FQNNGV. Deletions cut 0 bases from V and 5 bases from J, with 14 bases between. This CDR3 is CASSLEGTVSHEQYF. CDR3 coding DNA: TGTGCCAGCAGCTTAGAGGGAACTGTCAGCCACGAGCAGTACTTC.

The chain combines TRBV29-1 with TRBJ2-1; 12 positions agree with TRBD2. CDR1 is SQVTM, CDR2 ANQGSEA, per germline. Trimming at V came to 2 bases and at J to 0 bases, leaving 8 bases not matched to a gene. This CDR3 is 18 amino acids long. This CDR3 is CSVEWGASGRVSYNEQFF. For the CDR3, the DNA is TGCAGCGTTGAATGGGGAGCTAGCGGGAGGGTCTCCTACAATGAGCAGTTCTTC.

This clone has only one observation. CDR3 sequence: CASSAVRQDEQYF. The CDR3 DNA sequence: TGTGCCAGCTCGGCCGTCAGGCAAGACGAGCAGTACTTC. This chain connects TRBV18 to TRBJ2-7; D ambiguous. The CDR3 totals 13 residues. CDR1 is KGHSH, CDR2 LQKENI, per germline. V lost 6 bases and J 5 bases, leaving 14 bases between the germline ends.